This T cell receptor beta chain was identified in a study of T cell clonotyping in hematopoietic cell transplantation. Clones were read by immunoSEQ multiplex PCR, and TCRdb kept only the in-frame ones, dropping some. The table shows 5,500 to 7,000 clones, with roughly 90% occurring only once. Blood collection times were about day -28 and days 30, 100, 180 posttransplant. Germline V gene sequence: CDR1 SGHRS, CDR2 YFSETQ. Trimming took off 5 bases at V and 0 bases at J, with 12 bases between the two ends. The CDR3 length is 15 residues. This material consisted of peripheral blood mononuclear cells, taken 180 days after allogeneic stem cell transplant. This chain joins TRBV5-1 and TRBJ1-3, with D unresolved. This receptor was taken from a female patient aged 50 to 65 who had an allogeneic stem cell transplant from an unrelated donor, so the T cells may come from the graft donor. Some clones in this sample may be carry-over from other donors' samples. The DNA for the CDR3 is TGCGCCAGCAGAGGCAGCATCGGCTCTGGAAACACCATATATTTT. The encoded protein is CASRGSIGSGNTIYF.